One and the same sample provided the 25 T cell receptor beta chains below, sequenced in a study of blood T cell repertoires in COVID-19. TCRdb's copy holds only in-frame clones and misses some; the assay was immunoSEQ multiplex PCR. The sample carries about 81,000 clones, approximately 88% recorded once. The sequenced sample was peripheral blood. The receptors derive from a man aged 65 to 85 with acute or convalescent COVID-19.

CDR3 bases: TGTGCCAGCAGCCGACCAGGGGAGCCCCAGCATTTT. This translates into CASSRPGEPQHF. The chain employs TRBV7-9 and TRBJ1-5; TRBD1 is a possible D gene (6 bases). This CDR3 is built from 12 residues. V dropped 5 bases and J dropped 8 bases, with 10 bases sitting between them. Looked up from germline, CDR1 is SEHNR and CDR2 is FQNEAQ (reference sequence). The full variable domain, rest sourced from reference TRBV7-9 and TRBJ1-5, is DTGVSQNPRHKITKRGQNVTFRCDPISEHNRLYWYRQTLGQGPEFLTYFQNEAQLEKSRLLSDRFSAERPKGSFSTLEIQRTEQGDSAMYLCASSRPGEPQHFGDGTRLSIL.

The chain links TRBV5-4 to TRBJ2-5; D is perhaps TRBD1 (6 bases). Germline V gives CDR1 SGHNT, CDR2 YYREEE (reference sequence). V lost 6 bases, J lost 1 base, and 13 bases lay in between. The CDR3 length is 14 residues. CDR3 amino acids: CASTNQGPQETQYF. The CDR3 DNA is TGTGCCAGCACCAACCAGGGGCCCCAAGAGACCCAGTACTTC.

The rearrangement joins TRBV19 to TRBJ2-4, with D tentatively TRBD2 (5 bases). The CDR3 sequence is 14 residues long. V gave up 6 bases and J gave up 1 base, with 10 bases separating them. Germline V gene data show CDR1 as LNHDA and CDR2 as SQIVND (reference sequence). The CDR3 DNA sequence: TGTGCCAGTAGAAGACGCGGGGCCAAAAACATTCAGTACTTC. Residues: CASRRRGAKNIQYF.

The chain employs TRBV24-1 and TRBJ2-1; maybe TRBD2 (6 bases). Looked up from germline, CDR1 is KGHDR and CDR2 is SFDVKD. Trimming cost V 3 bases and J 7 bases, with 18 bases left between them. CDR3 size: 16 residues. The CDR3 coding sequence is TGTGCCACCAGTGATCAGAGGTTGGGACTTAAAAATGAGCAGTTCTTC. Protein sequence: CATSDQRLGLKNEQFF.

The V and J genes are TRBV28 and TRBJ1-4; 10 bases map to TRBD1. V lost 6 bases and J lost 1; bases outside the gene matches: 8. The length of the CDR3 is 17 residues. Germline assignment: CDR1 MDHEN and CDR2 SYDVKM. CDR3 DNA sequence: TGTGCCAGCAGCCATTTAAGGACAGGGGGAACTAATGAAAAACTGTTTTTT. It codes for CASSHLRTGGTNEKLFF. The variable domain in full, with the rest retrieved from reference TRBV28 and TRBJ1-4, is DVKVTQSSRYLVKRTGEKVFLECVQDMDHENMFWYRQDPGLGLRLIYFSYDVKMKEKGDIPEGYSVSREKKERFSLILESASTNQTSMYLCASSHLRTGGTNEKLFFGSGTQLSVL.

This clone occurred once. The V gene is TRBV5-4, the J gene TRBJ2-3, with 7 bases lining up with TRBD1. There are 15 residues in the CDR3. The V gene's germline CDR1 is SGHNT and CDR2 YYREEE (reference sequence). V was clipped by 0 bases and J by 2 bases; unmatched bases: 3. CDR3 sequence reads: CASSLGQGDTDTQYF. In nucleotides, the CDR3 is TGTGCCAGCAGCTTGGGACAGGGTGACACAGATACGCAGTATTTT.

A word on this clone: A read error is possible here, since a much larger clone lies one base away. This rearrangement joins TRBV5-1 to TRBJ1-1; 7 bases are shared with TRBD1. The CDR3 is 14 residues long. With V trimmed by 4 bases and J by 0 bases, 3 bases remained unmatched. CDR1 is SGHRS, CDR2 YFSETQ, per germline. The CDR3 spells CASSTGQMNTEAFF. The CDR3 region has the DNA TGCGCCAGCAGCACGGGACAGATGAACACTGAAGCTTTCTTT.

This clone was seen just once. The chain has TRBV19 and TRBJ2-1; 8 bases match TRBD2. The CDR3 has 19 residues. Germline V CDR1 and CDR2: LNHDA, SQIVND (reference sequence). The V gene end was trimmed by 5 bases and the J gene end by 7 bases; junction bases not matched to a gene: 22. CDR3 amino acids: CASSAVSGSGSAGRNEQFF. CDR3 coding DNA: TGTGCCAGTAGTGCCGTAAGCGGGAGTGGTTCGGCGGGTAGGAATGAGCAGTTCTTC.

V usage is TRBV7-9 and J usage is TRBJ2-1; D is uncertain. V lost 2 bases and J 1 base, leaving 9 bases between the germline ends. Looked up from germline, CDR1 is SEHNR and CDR2 is FQNEAQ (reference sequence). The CDR3 loop spans 15 amino acids. The CDR3 sequence: CASSLLPESYNEQFF. The CDR3 nucleotides read TGTGCCAGCAGCTTACTTCCTGAGTCCTACAATGAGCAGTTCTTC.

The V gene is TRBV6-6, the J gene TRBJ2-7, with a tentative D call TRBD1 (6 bases). The germline V gene has CDR1 MNHNY and CDR2 SVGAGI (reference sequence). Trimming shortened V by 8 bases and J by 2 bases, and 7 bases separated the two germline ends. The CDR3 is 11 residues long. The CDR3, as DNA: TGTGCCAGCGGACAGACCTACGAGCAGTACTTC. Residues: CASGQTYEQYF.

The rearrangement joins TRBV6-5 to TRBJ1-3; 7 nucleotides match TRBD1. The CDR3 spans 15 residues. V lost 5 bases and J lost 0; bases outside the gene matches: 4. Germline V gives CDR1 MNHEY, CDR2 SVGAGI. This chain's CDR3 is CASSPQGSSGNTIYF. In nucleotides, the CDR3 is TGTGCCAGCAGTCCACAGGGGTCCTCTGGAAACACCATATATTTT.

About this clone itself: At one end the junction does not follow the germline gene, possibly because of a read error. CDR3 in amino acids: CASILTAYSGNTIYF. The CDR3 bases are TGTGCCAGCATCTTAACAGCTTACTCTGGAAACACCATATATTTT. The chain uses TRBV7-2 and TRBJ1-3, with no clear D. The CDR3 loop spans 15 amino acids. CDR1 is SGHTA and CDR2 is FQGNSA in the germline V gene.

V gene TRBV5-1 combines with J gene TRBJ2-7; possibly TRBD1 for D (5 bases). This CDR3 is 14 amino acids long. Germline lookup yields CDR1 SGHRS and CDR2 YFSETQ. V shed 4 bases and J shed 0 bases, with 11 bases lying between them. CDR3 nucleotide sequence: TGCGCCAGCAGCAAGGACACCTACTCCTACGAGCAGTACTTC. Translated: CASSKDTYSYEQYF.

The V gene is TRBV29-1, the J gene TRBJ1-5; D possibly corresponds to TRBD1 (6 bases). Between the trimmed V and J ends, which lost 6 bases and 3 bases, there was a span of 12 bases. The CDR3 length is 13 residues. The germline CDR1 and CDR2 sequences are SQVTM and ANQGSEA. The CDR3 nucleotides are TGCAGCGTGCGACAGGATATCAATCAGCCCCAGCATTTT. Translating it yields CSVRQDINQPQHF.

The chain has TRBV5-8 and TRBJ2-2; D gene uncertain. The CDR3 has 16 residues. CDR1 is SGHTS, CDR2 YDEGEE, per germline. V was pared by 6 bases and J by 3 bases, with 18 bases between. The CDR3 coding sequence is TGTGCCAGCAACTTACCCCAGGCCAGGTACACCGGGGAGCTGTTTTTT. Its translation is CASNLPQARYTGELFF.

This rearrangement joins TRBV7-2 to TRBJ2-1, with 11 positions matching TRBD2. Losses at the gene ends were 1 base for V and 13 bases for J; bases not matched to a gene: 9. CDR1 is SGHTA, CDR2 FQGNSA, per germline. The CDR3 is 15 amino acids. CDR3 protein: CASSLDGSGGAIQFF. CDR3 nucleotides: TGTGCCAGCAGCTTAGATGGTAGCGGGGGGGCAATACAGTTCTTC.

The chain combines TRBV6-9 with TRBJ2-5; 9 positions agree with TRBD1. Germline CDR1 MNHGY, CDR2 SVAAGI. The length of the CDR3 is 16 residues. With 2 bases clipped from V and 4 bases from J, the junction kept 8 bases outside the gene matches. The CDR3 spells CASSYRGDRERETQYF. The CDR3 bases are TGTGCCAGCAGTTATAGGGGGGACAGGGAAAGAGAGACCCAGTACTTC.

V and J are TRBV18 and TRBJ2-7; 7 nucleotides agree with TRBD2. CDR3 length: 12 residues. CDR1 and CDR2 from the germline V gene are KGHSH and LQKENI. J was trimmed by 4 bases and V by 6 bases; bases with no gene match: 3. In DNA form, the CDR3 reads TGTGCCAGCTCCATGGGGGGGTACGAGCAGTACTTC. It specifies CASSMGGYEQYF.

This sequence joins TRBV7-2 and TRBJ1-5, with D tentatively TRBD1 (6 bases). The CDR3 covers 15 residues. Trimming took 5 bases from V and 1 from J, leaving 12 bases between them. Germline V gene sequence: CDR1 SGHTA, CDR2 FQGNSA. CDR3 protein: CASSPAGASNQPQHF. As DNA, the CDR3 is TGTGCCAGCAGCCCGGCGGGGGCAAGCAATCAGCCCCAGCATTTT.

The chain is built from TRBV5-5 and TRBJ1-2; 9 nucleotides match TRBD1. The CDR3 has 13 amino acids. Germline CDR1 and CDR2: SGHKS and YYEKEE (reference sequence). Losses at the gene ends were 5 bases for V and 6 bases for J; bases not matched to a gene: 5. The CDR3 is CASRYDRGNGYTF. The CDR3 nucleotides are TGTGCCAGCAGATACGACAGGGGGAATGGCTACACCTTC.

This chain connects TRBV10-3 to TRBJ2-2; tentative D call: TRBD1 (6 bases). The CDR3 loop spans 14 amino acids. CDR1 and CDR2 from the germline V gene are ENHRY and SYGVKD. V lost 4 bases and J 3 bases, leaving 9 bases between the germline ends. For the CDR3, the DNA is TGTGCCATCAGTGTCAACAGGGACACCGGGGAGCTGTTTTTT. It is translated as CAISVNRDTGELFF.

V and J are TRBV7-3 and TRBJ2-1; D may be TRBD2 (5 bases). V lost 0 bases, J lost 4 bases, and 7 bases lay in between. The CDR3 loop spans 14 amino acids. Germline assignment: CDR1 SGHTA and CDR2 FQGTGA. As DNA, the CDR3 is TGTGCCAGCAGCTTAACGCCGGGATACAATGAGCAGTTCTTC. Translated, it gives CASSLTPGYNEQFF.

The rearrangement uses TRBV27 and TRBJ2-3, with TRBD1 as a possible D gene (5 bases). The CDR3 contains 14 residues. The germline V and J ends were trimmed by 8 bases and 2 bases, with 14 bases remaining between them. The germline V gene encodes CDR1 MNHEY and CDR2 SMNVEV (reference sequence). Here the CDR3 reads CASQGWPNTDTQYF. CDR3 DNA sequence: TGTGCCAGCCAGGGATGGCCTAACACAGATACGCAGTATTTT.

The J gene is TRBJ2-3, the V gene TRBV7-2; weak D call: TRBD2 (6 bases). Germline V lookup: CDR1 SGHTA, CDR2 FQGNSA. Trimming took off 1 base at V and 6 bases at J, with 11 bases between the two ends. The CDR3 runs 14 residues. Here the CDR3 reads CASSLGGTADTQYF. The CDR3 coding sequence is TGTGCCAGCAGCTTAGGGGGGACTGCGGATACGCAGTATTTT.

There are a few counts of this clone. The chain carries TRBV5-1 and TRBJ1-3, with D possibly matching TRBD1 (6 bases). Germline CDR1 and CDR2: SGHRS and YFSETQ. The CDR3 totals 16 residues. Trimming removed 3 bases at V and 1 base at J, with 14 bases between. CDR3 sequence (DNA): TGCGCCAGCAGCTCACAGGGTATTCTGTCTGGAAACACCATATATTTT. This sequence encodes CASSSQGILSGNTIYF. The whole variable domain, remainder taken from reference TRBV5-1 and TRBJ1-3, is KAGVTQTPRYLIKTRGQQVTLSCSPISGHRSVSWYQQTPGQGLQFLFEYFSETQRNKGNFPGRFSGRQFSNSRSEMNVSTLELGDSALYLCASSSQGILSGNTIYFGEGSWLTVV.